Below are 19 T cell receptor beta chains sequenced from a single sample in a study of T-cell memory formation after mild COVID-19. MiXCR, applied by TCRdb to the 5' RACE reads, yields one record per CDR3 protein. The top ten clones hold 7.5% to 9.5% of a sample with fewer than 700,000 distinct CDR3 sequences, roughly a fifth of them seen once. Sequenced material: PBMCs or a T cell subset sorted from them (not recorded which). The receptor source for this set is an adult woman who had mild COVID-19 (a few samples of this study predate the infection). Cell type and time point are not known.

The table lists this clonotype with a few counts. The gene calls are TRBV12-3 or TRBV12-4 and TRBJ1-2; 7 nucleotides match TRBD1. V dropped 3 bases and J dropped 6; count of bases not matched to a gene: 4. The CDR3 extends over 13 amino acids. CDR3 nucleotide sequence: TGTGCCAGCAGTTTGGAGGGGGCCCATGGCTACACCTTC. Protein: CASSLEGAHGYTF.

V is TRBV15 and J is TRBJ2-7; possibly TRBD2 for D (5 bases). The CDR3 has 15 amino acids. V was clipped by 0 bases and J by 2 bases, with 11 bases between them. Germline lookup yields CDR1 LNHNV and CDR2 YYDKDF (reference sequence). The CDR3 sequence: CATSRDSTGTYEQYF. The CDR3 coding sequence is TGTGCCACCAGCAGAGATTCGACGGGAACCTACGAGCAGTACTTC. The full variable domain, in which reference TRBV15 and TRBJ2-7 provide the parts outside the CDR3, is DAMVIQNPRYQVTQFGKPVTLSCSQTLNHNVMYWYQQKSSQAPKLLFHYYDKDFNNEADTPDNFQSRRPNTSFCFLDIRSPGLGDTAMYLCATSRDSTGTYEQYFGPGTRLTVT.

This clonotype was detected a few times. This chain connects TRBV11-2 to TRBJ2-7; weak D call: TRBD2 (7 bases). V shed 5 bases and J shed 4 bases, with 15 bases lying between them. In germline, CDR1 is SGHAT, CDR2 FQNNGV. The CDR3 is 14 amino acids. This CDR3 reads CASSVAGAPYEQYF. The CDR3 DNA reads as TGTGCCAGCAGCGTGGCGGGGGCACCATACGAGCAGTACTTC.

The CDR3 here is CASSLVSTGPYGYTF. In nucleotides, the CDR3 is TGTGCCAGCAGCTTAGTCTCTACAGGGCCTTATGGCTACACCTTC. The chain recombines TRBV7-8 with TRBJ1-2; perhaps TRBD1 as D (6 bases). Germline CDR1 is SGHVS and CDR2 is FQNEAQ. This CDR3 contains 15 residues. Trimming removed 1 base from V and 5 bases from J, with 14 bases in between.

This clonotype was observed at least ten times. In nucleotides, the CDR3 is TGTGCCACCAGCAGAGAGGCGGGGAACTATGGCTACACCTTC. Translating gives CATSREAGNYGYTF. The chain carries TRBV15 and TRBJ1-2, with D unresolved. The germline gives CDR1 LNHNV, CDR2 YYDKDF (reference sequence). The CDR3 is 14 residues long. Deletions cut 0 bases from V and 2 bases from J, with 7 bases between. Supplemented by reference TRBV15 and TRBJ1-2, the full variable domain reads DAMVIQNPRYQVTQFGKPVTLSCSQTLNHNVMYWYQQKSSQAPKLLFHYYDKDFNNEADTPDNFQSRRPNTSFCFLDIRSPGLGDTAMYLCATSREAGNYGYTFGSGTRLTVV.

The CDR3 nucleotides read TGTGCCACCAGCCCGGCCTGGGGGAGGGACACTGAAGCTTTCTTT. It encodes CATSPAWGRDTEAFF. V is TRBV15 and J is TRBJ1-1; D may be TRBD1 (5 bases). The CDR3 totals 15 residues. V gave up 5 bases and J gave up 3 bases, with 16 bases separating them. Germline assignment: CDR1 LNHNV and CDR2 YYDKDF (reference sequence). Full variable domain (missing parts from reference TRBV15 and TRBJ1-1): DAMVIQNPRYQVTQFGKPVTLSCSQTLNHNVMYWYQQKSSQAPKLLFHYYDKDFNNEADTPDNFQSRRPNTSFCFLDIRSPGLGDTAMYLCATSPAWGRDTEAFFGQGTRLTVV.

This clonotype was observed once. This chain uses TRBV5-1 with TRBJ2-3, with D hard to call. Germline V CDR1 and CDR2: SGHRS, YFSETQ. This CDR3 has 14 amino acids. Between the trimmed V and J ends, which lost 4 bases and 2 bases, there was a span of 11 bases. The CDR3 is CASSPVLVTDTQYF. DNA for the CDR3: TGCGCCAGCAGCCCAGTCCTTGTCACAGATACGCAGTATTTT.

This clonotype was seen a few times. The rearrangement joins TRBV6-5 to TRBJ1-2; D is unresolved. Germline CDR1 is MNHEY and CDR2 is SVGAGI. V dropped 10 bases and J dropped 6 bases, with 18 bases sitting between them. The CDR3 is 13 amino acids. The CDR3 reads CAIRRAGFNGYTF. DNA for the CDR3: TGTGCCATAAGGCGGGCGGGATTCAATGGCTACACCTTC.

In this sample, this clonotype turned up a few times. The CDR3 nucleotides read TGTGCCACCAGTGATTGGCTGGCGGTCCGAGACAGGGTGCGTTGCGAAAAACTGTTTTTT. This encodes CATSDWLAVRDRVRCEKLFF. The chain has TRBV24-1 and TRBJ1-4; 7 bases are shared with TRBD1. The CDR3 is 20 amino acids. The V gene's germline CDR1 is KGHDR and CDR2 SFDVKD. Trimming at V came to 2 bases and at J to 8 bases, leaving 22 bases not matched to a gene.

This rearrangement joins TRBV6-5 to TRBJ2-1; TRBD2 aligns across 8 bases. Per the germline V gene, CDR1 is MNHEY and CDR2 is SVGAGI. Losses at the gene ends were 5 bases for V and 9 bases for J; bases not matched to a gene: 12. This CDR3 is built from 15 residues. CDR3 sequence: CASSEAGVRAFEQFF. For the CDR3, the DNA is TGTGCCAGCAGTGAAGCGGGAGTTAGGGCATTTGAGCAGTTCTTC.

In its sample, this clonotype was seen many times. The chain joins TRBV29-1 to TRBJ2-3; D is unresolved. Germline V gene lookup returns CDR1 SQVTM and CDR2 ANQGSEA. V was pared by 0 bases and J by 5 bases, with 6 bases between. The CDR3 length is 12 residues. The CDR3 sequence is CSVEDEGDTQYF. CDR3 DNA sequence: TGCAGCGTTGAAGATGAAGGAGATACGCAGTATTTT.

The chain is built from TRBV23-1 and TRBJ1-6; 10 nucleotides align to TRBD1. TRBV23-1 is an ORF for which the function is uncertain. V lost 8 bases to trimming and J lost 11 bases; unmatched junction nucleotides: 12. The length of the CDR3 is 15 residues. Here the CDR3 reads CASGTGDQFRPPLHF. CDR3 nucleotide sequence: TGCGCCAGCGGGACAGGGGACCAGTTTCGTCCACCCCTCCACTTT.

This CDR3 is CSVDTGGQTQYF. The CDR3, as DNA: TGCAGCGTTGATACAGGGGGTCAGACGCAGTATTTT. The V gene is TRBV29-1, the J gene TRBJ2-3; 8 nucleotides align to TRBD1. There are 12 residues in the CDR3. Per the germline V gene, CDR1 is SQVTM and CDR2 is ANQGSEA. Trimming removed 3 bases from V and 9 bases from J; junction bases left unmatched: 5.

This clonotype was seen a few times. The chain couples TRBV20-1 to TRBJ2-1; the D gene is possibly TRBD2 (5 bases). The V end lost 3 bases, the J end lost 7 bases, and 16 bases lay between the germline ends. Looked up from germline, CDR1 is DFQATT and CDR2 is SNEGSKA (reference sequence). The CDR3 sequence is 14 residues long. In DNA, the CDR3 is TGCAGTGCTAGTGGATCCGAGCGGCCTAATGAGCAGTTCTTC. Residues: CSASGSERPNEQFF.

The rearrangement uses TRBV12-3 or TRBV12-4 and TRBJ2-1; 11 bases align to TRBD2. The CDR3 runs to 16 residues. The J segment lost 7 bases and the V segment lost 5 bases, leaving 10 bases of the junction unmatched. CDR3 sequence: CASSPLLAGALNEQFF. As DNA, the CDR3 is TGTGCCAGCAGTCCGCTACTAGCGGGAGCCCTAAATGAGCAGTTCTTC.

The chain joins TRBV6-5 to TRBJ1-2; 8 bases match TRBD1. V dropped 7 bases and J dropped 4; count of bases not matched to a gene: 17. The CDR3 consists of 17 residues. Germline CDR1 is MNHEY and CDR2 is SVGAGI. The CDR3 loop is CASNPDRASPGSYGYTF. The DNA for the CDR3 is TGTGCCAGCAATCCGGACAGGGCCTCCCCTGGAAGCTATGGCTACACCTTC.

This clonotype has a count of ten or more. CDR3 loop: CASSSRQGLTGELFF. In nucleotides, the CDR3 is TGTGCCAGCAGCTCCCGGCAGGGATTGACCGGGGAGCTGTTTTTT. The gene calls are TRBV7-8 and TRBJ2-2; a possible D gene is TRBD1 (5 bases). The CDR3 is 15 amino acids. Germline assignment: CDR1 SGHVS and CDR2 FQNEAQ. Trimming took 4 bases from V and 5 from J, leaving 14 bases between them.

The V gene is TRBV20-1, the J gene TRBJ2-7; 7 bases are a match to TRBD1. V shed 6 bases and J 1 base; nucleotides not matched to a gene: 3. Germline-derived CDR1 and CDR2 are DFQATT and SNEGSKA (reference sequence). The CDR3 loop spans 12 amino acids. In nucleotides, the CDR3 is TGCAGTGCCCTACAGGGGTCCTACGAGCAGTACTTC. It codes for CSALQGSYEQYF.

This clonotype was observed at least ten times. The chain combines TRBV20-1 with TRBJ2-7, with D unresolved. V lost 4 bases, J lost 2 bases, and 12 bases lay in between. This CDR3 is built from 13 residues. The germline V gene encodes CDR1 DFQATT and CDR2 SNEGSKA (reference sequence). CDR3 protein: CSATDDITYEQYF. CDR3 coding DNA: TGCAGTGCTACCGATGACATAACCTACGAGCAGTACTTC.